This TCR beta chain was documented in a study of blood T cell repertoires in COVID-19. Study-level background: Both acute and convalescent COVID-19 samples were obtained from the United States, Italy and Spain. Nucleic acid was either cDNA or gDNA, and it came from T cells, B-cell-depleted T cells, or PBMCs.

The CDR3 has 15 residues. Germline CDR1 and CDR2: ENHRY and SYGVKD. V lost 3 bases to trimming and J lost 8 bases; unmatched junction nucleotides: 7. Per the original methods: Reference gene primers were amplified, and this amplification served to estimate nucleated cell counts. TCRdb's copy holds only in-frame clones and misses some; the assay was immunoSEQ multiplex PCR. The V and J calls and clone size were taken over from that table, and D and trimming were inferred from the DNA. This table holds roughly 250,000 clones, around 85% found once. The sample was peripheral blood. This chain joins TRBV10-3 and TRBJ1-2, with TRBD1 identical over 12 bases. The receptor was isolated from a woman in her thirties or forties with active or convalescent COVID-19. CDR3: CAISDGDRGRLGYTF. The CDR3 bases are TGTGCCATCAGTGACGGGGACAGGGGGCGTCTGGGCTACACCTTC.